This record looks at one T cell receptor (beta chain) sequence and its context. Its antigen remains unknown. The junction differs from germline at one of its ends, possibly a read error. The data belong to a study of tumor and adjacent non-tumor tissue in lung cancer. Study details: Aged about 31 to 80 years, patients included 10 men and a few women with stage I to III disease. Each sample yielded a few million productive TCRbeta reads on average.

Three rounds of nested PCR, following a modified ARM-PCR protocol, produced the TCRbeta library. TCRdb passed the multiplex PCR reads through MiXCR, listing each CDR3 protein once. The table includes approximately 120,000 distinct CDR3 sequences, roughly 74% detected once. Study findings and constraints: Tumor tissue had significantly higher TCR diversity than normal lung. Tumor repertoires had a smaller top 100 clone share than normal lung.

Germline assignment: CDR1 SGHAT and CDR2 FQNNGV. The CDR3 covers 14 residues. RNA was extracted from bulk tissue without any cell sorting. The sequenced material came from lung tumor tissue. This receptor was obtained from an older woman with non-small cell lung cancer. The V call is TRBV11-2, the J call TRBJ1-6; no definite D call. CDR3 loop: CARSLESSNSTLHF. Here the CDR3 DNA reads TGTGCCAGGAGCTTAGAATCAAGTAATTCAACCCTCCACTTT.